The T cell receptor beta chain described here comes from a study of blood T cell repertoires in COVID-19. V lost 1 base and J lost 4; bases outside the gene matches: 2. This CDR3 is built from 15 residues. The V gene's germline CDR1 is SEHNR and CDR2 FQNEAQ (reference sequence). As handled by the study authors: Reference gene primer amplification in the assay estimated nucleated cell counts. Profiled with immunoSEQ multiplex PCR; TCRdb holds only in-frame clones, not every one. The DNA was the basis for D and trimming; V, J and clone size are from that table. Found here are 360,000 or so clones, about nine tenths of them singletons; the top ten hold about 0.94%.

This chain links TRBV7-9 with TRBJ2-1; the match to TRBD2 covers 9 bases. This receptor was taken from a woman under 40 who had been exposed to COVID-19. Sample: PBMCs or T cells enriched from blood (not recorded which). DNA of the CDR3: TGTGCCAGCAGCTTAGATAGCGGGAGTTACAATGAGCAGTTCTTC. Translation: CASSLDSGSYNEQFF.